The present T cell receptor (beta chain) was sequenced within a study of blood T cells in healthy people across ages. Study outcomes and limitations: Naive T cell percentage and TCR beta diversity correlated strongly.

This clonotype was seen a few times. Its antigen is unidentified. The second PCR ran about 6 to 11 cycles with a sample-barcoded 5' primer and J-beta primers. Each of the samples gave a minimum of 2.5 million paired-end reads that contained CDR3. TCRdb processed the 5' RACE reads anew with MiXCR; each CDR3 protein has one entry. The repertoire holds about 1,800,000 distinct CDR3 sequences, with 25% to 30% as singletons. Sequenced input: blood. The sequence was obtained from a woman aged 25 to 39 in good health.

In nucleotides, the CDR3 is TGTGCCATCAGTGACAGGGGGGGGGCCACCTATGGCTACACCTTC. This encodes CAISDRGGATYGYTF. This rearrangement joins TRBV10-3 to TRBJ1-2; 7 bases fit TRBD1. Germline CDR1 and CDR2: ENHRY and SYGVKD. V dropped 3 bases and J dropped 4; count of bases not matched to a gene: 8. This CDR3 is built from 15 residues.